This TCR beta chain emerged from a study of cytomegalovirus exposure and HLA in healthy donors. Across the whole study: In an early release, HLA-typed donors contributed approximately 82 million unique TCR sequences.

With 60 Vbeta and 13 Jbeta primers, the PCR was carried out. Generated by immunoSEQ multiplex PCR, the TCRdb table keeps only in-frame clones and is missing some. The sample includes more than 140,000 clones, about 79% of them seen just once. CDR3 length: 15 residues. Germline lookup yields CDR1 SGHTA and CDR2 FQGTGA. In regard to this clone: One end of the junction varies from germline; a read error may be responsible.

V gene TRBV7-3 combines with J gene TRBJ2-5; D may be TRBD2 (5 bases). Sample: PBMCs. This receptor was identified in a male donor in good health and CMV-seronegative. The CDR3 reads CSSSVGGGPQETQYF. Here the CDR3 DNA reads TGTTCCAGCAGCGTCGGTGGCGGGCCTCAAGAGACCCAGTACTTC.